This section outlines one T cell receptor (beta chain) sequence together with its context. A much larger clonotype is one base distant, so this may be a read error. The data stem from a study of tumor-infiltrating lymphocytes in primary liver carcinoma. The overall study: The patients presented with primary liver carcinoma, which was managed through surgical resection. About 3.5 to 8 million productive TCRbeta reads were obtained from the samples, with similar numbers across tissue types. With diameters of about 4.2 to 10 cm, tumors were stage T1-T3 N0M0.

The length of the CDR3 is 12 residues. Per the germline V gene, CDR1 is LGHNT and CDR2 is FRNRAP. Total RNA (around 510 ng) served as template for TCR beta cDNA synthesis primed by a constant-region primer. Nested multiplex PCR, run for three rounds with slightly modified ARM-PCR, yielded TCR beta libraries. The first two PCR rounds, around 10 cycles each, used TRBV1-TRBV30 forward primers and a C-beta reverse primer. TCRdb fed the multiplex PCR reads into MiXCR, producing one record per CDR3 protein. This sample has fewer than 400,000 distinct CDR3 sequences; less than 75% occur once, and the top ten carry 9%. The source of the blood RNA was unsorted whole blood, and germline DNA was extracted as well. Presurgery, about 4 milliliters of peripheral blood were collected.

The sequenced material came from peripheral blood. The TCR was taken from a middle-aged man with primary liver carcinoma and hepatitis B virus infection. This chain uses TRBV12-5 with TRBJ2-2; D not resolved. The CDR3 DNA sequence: TGTGTTAGTGGTCAGAACACCGGGGAGCTGTTTTTT. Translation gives CVSGQNTGELFF.